This entry is about one TCR beta chain. These data originate in a study of response to subunit inactivated influenza vaccine. This CDR3 spans 15 amino acids. With 1 base removed from V and 6 bases from J, the gap between germline ends came to 13 bases. TCRdb reprocessed the RT-PCR reads via MiXCR and lists one record per CDR3 protein. Of about 650,000 distinct CDR3 sequences detected, 14% appear once; the ten largest clones hold approximately 7.6%. The TCR was taken from a man aged 45-65 years who received an inactivated influenza vaccine. The V and J genes are TRBV12-3 or TRBV12-4 and TRBJ1-5, with a tentative D call TRBD1 (6 bases). The material sequenced was PBMCs from blood, taken approximately 15 days before vaccination. CDR3 region: CASSLDTGNGQPQHF. Here the CDR3 DNA reads TGTGCCAGCAGTTTAGACACAGGGAACGGTCAGCCCCAGCATTTT.